The 10 T cell receptor beta chains below all came from one sample that was sequenced in a study listed by TCRdb under 2016. Library creation used RT-PCR. Instrument on record: Illumina MiSeq. In-frame beta chains were kept once TCRdb had trimmed the public reads at Q25 with fastp and called clones with MiXCR. Rows merge per CDR3 protein into single entries with the most common DNA and genes. This sample has about 700,000 distinct CDR3 sequences in its table, and approximately 15% of those were observed once. Of the sample, 3.6% is held by the ten largest clones. Input material: memory CD4+ T cells from blood. These receptors came from a female donor in good health, serving as a healthy control.

The chain joins TRBV28 to TRBJ2-5; 9 bases map to TRBD1. CDR1 is MDHEN, CDR2 SYDVKM, per germline. Trimming removed 5 bases from V and 5 bases from J; junction bases left unmatched: 6. The length of the CDR3 is 14 residues. CDR3 region: CASSTGTGYETQYF. The CDR3 DNA reads as TGTGCCAGCAGTACTGGGACAGGGTACGAGACCCAGTACTTC.

The V and J genes are TRBV5-1 and TRBJ2-2; no reliable D call. The length of the CDR3 is 14 residues. Germline V gene lookup returns CDR1 SGHRS and CDR2 YFSETQ. V was cut by 2 bases and J by 7 bases, with 12 bases left in between. The CDR3 reads CASSFGAWGGELFF. The CDR3 bases are TGCGCCAGCAGCTTCGGAGCTTGGGGCGGGGAGCTGTTTTTT.

This clonotype was recorded at least ten times. The CDR3 coding sequence is TGCGCCAGCAGTGAAGCAAAGGGAGAGCAGTTCTTC. Protein product: CASSEAKGEQFF. The J gene is TRBJ2-1, the V gene TRBV10-1; the D is unclear. With 3 bases removed from V and 10 bases from J, the gap between germline ends came to 10 bases. The CDR3 sequence is 12 residues long. Germline CDR1 is WNHNN and CDR2 is SYGVQD (reference sequence).

The chain joins TRBV18 to TRBJ1-1, with unresolved D. CDR1 KGHSH and CDR2 LQKENI come from the germline V gene. V was trimmed by 0 bases and J by 6 bases, leaving 11 bases between them. The CDR3 contains 14 residues. This chain's CDR3 is CASSPPNPSAEAFF. The CDR3 nucleotides read TGTGCCAGCTCACCACCGAACCCAAGCGCTGAAGCTTTCTTT.

The V gene is TRBV12-3 or TRBV12-4, the J gene TRBJ1-1, with D maybe TRBD1 (5 bases). The CDR3 contains 12 residues. The V and J ends lost 5 bases and 6 bases respectively, with 10 bases between them. CDR3 residues: CASSRQYAEAFF. DNA for the CDR3: TGTGCCAGCAGTCGACAGTACGCTGAAGCTTTCTTT.

This clonotype was seen at least ten times. This sequence joins TRBV13 and TRBJ2-7; 7 positions agree with TRBD1. Trimming at V came to 5 bases and at J to 3 bases, leaving 7 bases not matched to a gene. CDR3 size: 14 residues. Germline CDR1 PRHDT, CDR2 FYEKMQ (reference sequence). The DNA of the CDR3 is TGTGCCAGCAGCACCTACAGGGGAAGCTACGAGCAGTACTTC. This translates into CASSTYRGSYEQYF.

This clonotype showed up just a few times. This chain links TRBV6-5 with TRBJ2-3; D is undetermined. The germline V gene has CDR1 MNHEY and CDR2 SVGAGI. The CDR3 extends over 14 amino acids. V shed 7 bases and J shed 0 bases, with 11 bases lying between them. The CDR3 sequence: CASKLRDSTDTQYF. As DNA, the CDR3 is TGTGCCAGCAAACTCAGAGATAGCACAGATACGCAGTATTTT.

V gene TRBV20-1 combines with J gene TRBJ1-1; possibly TRBD1 for D (6 bases). Trimming cost V 0 bases and J 1 base, with 12 bases left between them. This CDR3 is built from 15 residues. Germline CDR1 and CDR2: DFQATT and SNEGSKA (reference sequence). The CDR3 here is CSARDYRRGNTEAFF. The CDR3 DNA is TGCAGTGCTAGAGATTACCGCAGGGGGAACACTGAAGCTTTCTTT.

The gene calls are TRBV20-1 and TRBJ1-1; 7 bases agree with TRBD1. Germline lookup yields CDR1 DFQATT and CDR2 SNEGSKA (reference sequence). After removal of 3 bases from V and 11 bases from J, the junction contained 9 bases not matched to a gene. There are 12 residues in the CDR3. The CDR3 coding sequence is TGCAGTGCTAGCAAACAGGGGCCAGGGGCTTTCTTT. Translation: CSASKQGPGAFF.

Many counts were recorded for this clonotype. A read error may account for a junction end that differs from germline. The V gene is TRBV7-2, the J gene TRBJ1-1; D is uncertain. CDR1 is SGHTA, CDR2 FQGNSA, per germline. CDR3 length: 13 residues. The CDR3 DNA reads as TGCGCCAGCAGCCGTAGGATGAACACTGAAGCTTTCTTT. It is translated as CASSRRMNTEAFF.